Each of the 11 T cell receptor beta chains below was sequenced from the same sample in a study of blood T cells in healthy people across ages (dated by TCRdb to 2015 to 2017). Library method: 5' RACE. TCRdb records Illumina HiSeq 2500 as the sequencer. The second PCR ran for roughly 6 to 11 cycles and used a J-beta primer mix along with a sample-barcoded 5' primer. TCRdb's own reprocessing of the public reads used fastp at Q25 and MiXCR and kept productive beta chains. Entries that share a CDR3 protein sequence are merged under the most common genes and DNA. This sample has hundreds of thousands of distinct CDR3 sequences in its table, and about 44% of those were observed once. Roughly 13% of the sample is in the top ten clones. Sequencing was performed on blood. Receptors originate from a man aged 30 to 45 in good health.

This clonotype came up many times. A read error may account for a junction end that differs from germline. CDR3 nucleotides: TGCGCCAGCAGCGATAGCACAGATACGCAGTATTTT. As protein: CASSDSTDTQYF. This chain links TRBV27 with TRBJ2-3; unclear D gene. The CDR3 has 12 residues. Germline V gene data show CDR1 as MNHEY and CDR2 as SMNVEV (reference sequence).

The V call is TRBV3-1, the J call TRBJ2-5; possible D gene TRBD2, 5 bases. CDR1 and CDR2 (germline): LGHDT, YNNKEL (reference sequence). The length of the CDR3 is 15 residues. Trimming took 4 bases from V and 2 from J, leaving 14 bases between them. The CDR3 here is CASSPGVQPQETQYF. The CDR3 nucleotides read TGTGCCAGCAGCCCCGGGGTTCAGCCTCAAGAGACCCAGTACTTC.

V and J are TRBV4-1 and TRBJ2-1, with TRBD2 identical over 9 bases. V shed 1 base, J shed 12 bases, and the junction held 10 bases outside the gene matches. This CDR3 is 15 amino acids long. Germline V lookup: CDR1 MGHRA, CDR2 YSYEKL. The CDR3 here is CASSQGSGGTLRQFF. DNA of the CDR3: TGCGCCAGCAGCCAAGGGAGCGGGGGGACCCTCCGGCAGTTCTTC.

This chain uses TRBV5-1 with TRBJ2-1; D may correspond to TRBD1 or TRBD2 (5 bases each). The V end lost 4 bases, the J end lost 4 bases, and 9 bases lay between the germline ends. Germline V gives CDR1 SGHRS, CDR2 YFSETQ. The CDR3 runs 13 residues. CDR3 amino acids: CASSVGPYNEQFF. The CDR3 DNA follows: TGCGCCAGCAGCGTGGGACCGTACAATGAGCAGTTCTTC.

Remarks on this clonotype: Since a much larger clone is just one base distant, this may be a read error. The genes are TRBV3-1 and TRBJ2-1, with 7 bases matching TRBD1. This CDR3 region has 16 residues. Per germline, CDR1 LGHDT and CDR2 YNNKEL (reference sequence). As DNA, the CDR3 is TGTGCCGGCAGCCAAGATCTCCAGGGGGCCTACAATGAGCAGTTCTTC. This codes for CAGSQDLQGAYNEQFF.

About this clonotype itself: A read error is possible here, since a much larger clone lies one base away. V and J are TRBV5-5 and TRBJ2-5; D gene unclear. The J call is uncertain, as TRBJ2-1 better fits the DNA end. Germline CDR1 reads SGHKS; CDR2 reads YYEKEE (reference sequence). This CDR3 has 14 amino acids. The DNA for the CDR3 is TGTGCCAGCAGCCCAGGTCTCGTCCAAGAGACCCAGTTCTTC. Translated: CASSPGLVQETQFF.

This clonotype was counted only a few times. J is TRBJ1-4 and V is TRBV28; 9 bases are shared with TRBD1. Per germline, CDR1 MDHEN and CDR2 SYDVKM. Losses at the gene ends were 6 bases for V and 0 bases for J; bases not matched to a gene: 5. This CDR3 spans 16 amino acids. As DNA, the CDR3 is TGTGCCAGCAGGAGGGACAGGGTAACAACTAATGAAAAACTGTTTTTT. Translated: CASRRDRVTTNEKLFF.

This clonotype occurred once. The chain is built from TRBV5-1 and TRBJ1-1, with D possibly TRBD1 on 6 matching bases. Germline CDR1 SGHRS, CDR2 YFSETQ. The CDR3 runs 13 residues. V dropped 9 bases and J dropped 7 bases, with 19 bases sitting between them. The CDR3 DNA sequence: TGCGCCACCAAAGGGGGGGGCGGAGGTGAAGCTTTCTTT. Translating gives CATKGGGGGEAFF.

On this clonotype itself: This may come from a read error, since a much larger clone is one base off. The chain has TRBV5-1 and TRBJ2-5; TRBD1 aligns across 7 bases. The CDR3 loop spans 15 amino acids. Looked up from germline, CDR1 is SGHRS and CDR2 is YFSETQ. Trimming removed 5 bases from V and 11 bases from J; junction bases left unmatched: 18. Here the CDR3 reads CASRTGQITPNEQYF. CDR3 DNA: TGCGCCAGCAGGACGGGACAGATCACCCCTAATGAGCAGTACTTC.

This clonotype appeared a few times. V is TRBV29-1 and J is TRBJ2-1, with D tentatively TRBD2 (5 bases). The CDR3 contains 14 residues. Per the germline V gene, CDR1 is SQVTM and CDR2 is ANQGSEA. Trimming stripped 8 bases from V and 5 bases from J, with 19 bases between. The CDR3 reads CSTGEFALDNEQFF. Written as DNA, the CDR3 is TGCAGCACCGGGGAATTTGCTTTGGACAATGAGCAGTTCTTC.

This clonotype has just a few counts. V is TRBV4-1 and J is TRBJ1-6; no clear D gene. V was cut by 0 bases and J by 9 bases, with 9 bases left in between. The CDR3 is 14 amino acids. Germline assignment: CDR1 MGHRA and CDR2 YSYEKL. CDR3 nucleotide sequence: TGCGCCAGCAGCCAAGACCCCGTCACTTCACCCCTCCACTTT. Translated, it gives CASSQDPVTSPLHF.